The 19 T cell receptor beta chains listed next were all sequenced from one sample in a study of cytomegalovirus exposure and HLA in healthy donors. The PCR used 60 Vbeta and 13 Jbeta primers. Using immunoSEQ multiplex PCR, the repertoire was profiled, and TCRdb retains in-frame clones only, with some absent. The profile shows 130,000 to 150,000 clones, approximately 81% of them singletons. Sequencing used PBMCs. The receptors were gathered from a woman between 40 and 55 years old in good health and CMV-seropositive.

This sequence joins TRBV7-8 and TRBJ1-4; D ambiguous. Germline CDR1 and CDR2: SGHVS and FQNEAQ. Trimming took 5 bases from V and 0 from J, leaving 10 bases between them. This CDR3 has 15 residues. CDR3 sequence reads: CASSLGRATNEKLFF. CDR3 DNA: TGTGCCAGCAGCCTAGGACGGGCAACTAATGAAAAACTGTTTTTT.

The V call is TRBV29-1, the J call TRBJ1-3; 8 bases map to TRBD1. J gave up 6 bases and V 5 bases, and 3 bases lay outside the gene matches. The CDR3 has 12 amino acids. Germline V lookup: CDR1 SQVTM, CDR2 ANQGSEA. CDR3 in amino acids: CSVQGAENTIYF. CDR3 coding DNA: TGCAGCGTTCAGGGGGCAGAAAACACCATATATTTT. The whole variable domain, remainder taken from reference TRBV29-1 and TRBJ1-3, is SAVISQKPSRDICQRGTSLTIQCQVDSQVTMMFWYRQQPGQSLTLIATANQGSEATYESGFVIDKFPISRPNLTFSTLTVSNMSPEDSSIYLCSVQGAENTIYFGEGSWLTVV.

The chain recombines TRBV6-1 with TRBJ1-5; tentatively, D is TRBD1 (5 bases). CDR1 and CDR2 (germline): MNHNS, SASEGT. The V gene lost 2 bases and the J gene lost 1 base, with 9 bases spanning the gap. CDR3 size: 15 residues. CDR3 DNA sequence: TGTGCCAGCAGTGAACTTGGGGGGAGCAATCAGCCCCAGCATTTT. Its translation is CASSELGGSNQPQHF.

CDR3 residues: CASSFRGTFSHEQYF. The CDR3 DNA reads TGTGCCAGCAGCTTTCGAGGGACTTTTTCCCACGAGCAGTACTTC. The chain uses TRBV7-2 and TRBJ2-7; D perhaps matches TRBD2 (6 bases). The CDR3 is 15 residues long. CDR1 and CDR2 from the germline V gene are SGHTA and FQGNSA. With 3 bases removed from V and 5 bases from J, the gap between germline ends came to 17 bases.

The CDR3, as DNA: TGTGCCAGCAGTGTCGGGGAGAACACTGAAGCTTTCTTT. It specifies CASSVGENTEAFF. J is TRBJ1-1 and V is TRBV2; D is undetermined. The CDR3 sequence is 13 residues long. Trimming removed 4 bases from V and 1 base from J, with 7 bases in between. Germline lookup yields CDR1 SNHLY and CDR2 FYNNEI. The full variable domain, completed using reference TRBV2 and TRBJ1-1, is EPEVTQTPSHQVTQMGQEVILRCVPISNHLYFYWYRQILGQKVEFLVSFYNNEISEKSEIFDDQFSVERPDGSNFTLKIRSTKLEDSAMYFCASSVGENTEAFFGQGTRLTVV.

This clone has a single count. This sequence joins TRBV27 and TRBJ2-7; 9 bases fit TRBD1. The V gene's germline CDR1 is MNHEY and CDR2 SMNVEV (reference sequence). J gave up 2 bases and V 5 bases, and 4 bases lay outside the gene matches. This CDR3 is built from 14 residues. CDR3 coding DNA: TGTGCCAGCAGTAAGGACAGGGGCCCCTACGAGCAGTACTTC. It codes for CASSKDRGPYEQYF.

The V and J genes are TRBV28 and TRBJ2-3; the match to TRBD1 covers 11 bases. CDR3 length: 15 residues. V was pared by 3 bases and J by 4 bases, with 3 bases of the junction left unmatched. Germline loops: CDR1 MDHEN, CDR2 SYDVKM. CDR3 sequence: CASSFGQGAADTQYF. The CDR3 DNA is TGTGCCAGCAGTTTCGGACAGGGGGCCGCAGATACGCAGTATTTT.

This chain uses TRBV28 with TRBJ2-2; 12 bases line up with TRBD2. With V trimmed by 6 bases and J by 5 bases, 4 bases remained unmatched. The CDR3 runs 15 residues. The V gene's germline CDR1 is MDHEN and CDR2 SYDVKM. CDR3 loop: CASSTSGRSTGELFF. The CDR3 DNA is TGTGCCAGCAGCACTAGCGGGAGGTCGACCGGGGAGCTGTTTTTT.

The CDR3 DNA reads as TGTGCCAGCAGCTTAAATCGGGGATACGAGCAGTACTTC. Residues: CASSLNRGYEQYF. V and J are TRBV13 and TRBJ2-7; D possibly corresponds to TRBD2 (5 bases). The germline V gene has CDR1 PRHDT and CDR2 FYEKMQ (reference sequence). V was shortened by 2 bases and J by 4 bases, with 9 bases between the two germline ends. The length of the CDR3 is 13 residues.

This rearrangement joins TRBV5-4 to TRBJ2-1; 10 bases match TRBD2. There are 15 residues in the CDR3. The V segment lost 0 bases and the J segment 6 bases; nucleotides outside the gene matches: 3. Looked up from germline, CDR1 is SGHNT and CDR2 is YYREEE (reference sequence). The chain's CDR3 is CASSLEREGRNEQFF. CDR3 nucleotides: TGTGCCAGCAGCTTGGAGCGGGAGGGCCGCAATGAGCAGTTCTTC. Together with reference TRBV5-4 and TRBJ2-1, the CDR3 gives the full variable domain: ETGVTQSPTHLIKTRGQQVTLRCSSQSGHNTVSWYQQALGQGPQFIFQYYREEENGRGNFPPRFSGLQFPNYSSELNVNALELDDSALYLCASSLEREGRNEQFFGPGTRLTVL.

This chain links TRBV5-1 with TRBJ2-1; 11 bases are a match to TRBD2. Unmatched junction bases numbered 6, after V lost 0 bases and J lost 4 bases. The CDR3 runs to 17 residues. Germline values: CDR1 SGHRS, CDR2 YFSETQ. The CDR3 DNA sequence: TGCGCCAGCAGCTTGGCCCAACTAGCGGGAGTGTACAATGAGCAGTTCTTC. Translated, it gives CASSLAQLAGVYNEQFF. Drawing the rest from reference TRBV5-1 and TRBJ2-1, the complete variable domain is KAGVTQTPRYLIKTRGQQVTLSCSPISGHRSVSWYQQTPGQGLQFLFEYFSETQRNKGNFPGRFSGRQFSNSRSEMNVSTLELGDSALYLCASSLAQLAGVYNEQFFGPGTRLTVL.

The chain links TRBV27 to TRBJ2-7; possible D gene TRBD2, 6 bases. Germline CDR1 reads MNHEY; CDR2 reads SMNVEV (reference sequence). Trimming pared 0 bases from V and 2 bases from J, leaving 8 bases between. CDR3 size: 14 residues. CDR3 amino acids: CASSLSGLPYEQYF. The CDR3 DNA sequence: TGTGCCAGCAGTTTATCGGGACTGCCCTACGAGCAGTACTTC.

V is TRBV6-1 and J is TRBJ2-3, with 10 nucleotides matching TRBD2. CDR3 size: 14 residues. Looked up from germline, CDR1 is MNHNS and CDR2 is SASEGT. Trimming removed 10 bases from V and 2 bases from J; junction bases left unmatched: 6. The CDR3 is CAIATSGYTDTQYF. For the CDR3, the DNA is TGTGCCATTGCGACTAGCGGGTACACAGATACGCAGTATTTT.

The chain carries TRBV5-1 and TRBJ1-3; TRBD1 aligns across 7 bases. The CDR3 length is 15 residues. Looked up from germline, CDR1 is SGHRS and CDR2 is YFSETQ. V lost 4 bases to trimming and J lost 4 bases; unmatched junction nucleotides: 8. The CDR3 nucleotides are TGCGCCAGCAGCCTGGGTTGGGGACAGGGAAACACCATATATTTT. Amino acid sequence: CASSLGWGQGNTIYF. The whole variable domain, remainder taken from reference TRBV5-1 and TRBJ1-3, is KAGVTQTPRYLIKTRGQQVTLSCSPISGHRSVSWYQQTPGQGLQFLFEYFSETQRNKGNFPGRFSGRQFSNSRSEMNVSTLELGDSALYLCASSLGWGQGNTIYFGEGSWLTVV.

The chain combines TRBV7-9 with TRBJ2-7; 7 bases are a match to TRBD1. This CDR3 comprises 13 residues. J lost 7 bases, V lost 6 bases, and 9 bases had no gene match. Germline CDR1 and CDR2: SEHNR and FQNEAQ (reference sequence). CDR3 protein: CASSQTGSGEQYF. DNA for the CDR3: TGTGCCAGCAGTCAGACAGGGAGTGGGGAGCAGTACTTC.

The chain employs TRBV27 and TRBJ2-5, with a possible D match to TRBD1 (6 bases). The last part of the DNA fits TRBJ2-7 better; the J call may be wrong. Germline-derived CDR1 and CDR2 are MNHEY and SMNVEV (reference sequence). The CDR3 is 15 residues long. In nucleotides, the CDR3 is TGTGCCAGCAGTATCCGGACAGACCTTCCTTACGAGCAGTACTTC. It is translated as CASSIRTDLPYEQYF.

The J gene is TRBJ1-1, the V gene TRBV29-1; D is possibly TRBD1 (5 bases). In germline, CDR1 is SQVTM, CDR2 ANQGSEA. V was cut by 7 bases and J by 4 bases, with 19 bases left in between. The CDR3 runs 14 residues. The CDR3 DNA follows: TGCAGCGCCCGCGTTGGGGCGTGGGGCACTGAAGCTTTCTTT. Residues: CSARVGAWGTEAFF.

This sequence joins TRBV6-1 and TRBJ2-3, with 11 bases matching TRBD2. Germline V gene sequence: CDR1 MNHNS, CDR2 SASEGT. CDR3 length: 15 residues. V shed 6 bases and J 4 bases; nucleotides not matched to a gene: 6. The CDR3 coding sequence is TGTGCCAGCAGCGTCACTAGCGGGGGTCCAGATACGCAGTATTTT. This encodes CASSVTSGGPDTQYF.

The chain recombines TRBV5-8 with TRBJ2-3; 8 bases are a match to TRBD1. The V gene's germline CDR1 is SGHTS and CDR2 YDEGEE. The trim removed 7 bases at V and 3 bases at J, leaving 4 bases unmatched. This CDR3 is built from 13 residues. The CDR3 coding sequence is TGTGCCAGCCTTTACAGGGGGACAGATACGCAGTATTTT. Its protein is CASLYRGTDTQYF.